These 8 T cell receptor beta chains came from one sample sequenced in a study of spatial heterogeneity in lung cancer. Whole-study results and caveats: Tracking of tumor mutation counts was seen in expanded intratumoral alpha and beta TCR counts.

TCRdb reprocessed the 5' RACE reads via MiXCR and lists one record per CDR3 protein. The sample contains 600 to 800 distinct CDR3 sequences, around an eighth of which appear only once. The antigens these receptors bind are not known. Time point denoted: sample taken at primary tumor resection. The specimen comprised lung tumor tissue, sampled at surgery. Source of these receptors: a male donor with early-stage non-small cell lung cancer.

This clonotype showed up just once. This beta chain turned up in a library designed for alpha chains; as an off-target read, its abundance says little. The genes are TRBV3-1 and TRBJ1-4, with TRBD1 matching 8 bases. The CDR3 loop spans 14 amino acids. The V and J ends lost 3 bases and 8 bases, in that order; junction bases with no gene match: 5. Germline-derived CDR1 and CDR2 are LGHDT and YNNKEL (reference sequence). CDR3 DNA: TGTGCCAGCAGCCAGTCGACAGGGGTGGAAAAACTGTTTTTT. Encoded protein: CASSQSTGVEKLFF.

A word on this clonotype: Being off target in a library aimed at alpha chains, this beta chain has a size of little meaning. V gene TRBV6-1 combines with J gene TRBJ2-2, with a possible D match to TRBD1 (6 bases). V dropped 10 bases and J dropped 4 bases, with 16 bases sitting between them. Germline values: CDR1 MNHNS, CDR2 SASEGT. CDR3 size: 14 residues. As DNA, the CDR3 is TGTGCCACCCGTACGGGACAAAGCACCGGGGAGCTGTTTTTT. It specifies CATRTGQSTGELFF.

By sample share, this clonotype is medium-sized (0.01 to 0.1%). The library was prepared for alpha chains; this beta chain is a stray read, so its frequency means little. This chain uses TRBV6-1 with TRBJ2-7; D gene unclear. This CDR3 comprises 15 residues. The germline V and J ends were trimmed by 2 bases and 0 bases, with 11 bases remaining between them. The germline gives CDR1 MNHNS, CDR2 SASEGT. The CDR3 spells CASSERHGSSYEQYF. The DNA of the CDR3 is TGTGCCAGCAGTGAAAGACACGGAAGCTCCTACGAGCAGTACTTC.

This clonotype has only a few counts. Since the library was made to target alpha chains, this beta chain is a stray read and its abundance is not meaningful. This chain joins TRBV20-1 and TRBJ1-1, with no clear D. Trimming took 3 bases from V and 3 from J, leaving 11 bases between them. The germline V gene encodes CDR1 DFQATT and CDR2 SNEGSKA (reference sequence). The CDR3 loop spans 13 amino acids. The CDR3: CSARDSWDTEAFF. The CDR3 DNA follows: TGCAGTGCTAGGGACTCGTGGGACACTGAAGCTTTCTTT.

Comment on this clonotype: This beta chain is an unintended read in a library built for alpha chains; its size means little. The genes are TRBV12-5 and TRBJ2-1; TRBD1 aligns across 7 bases. Germline V gives CDR1 LGHNT, CDR2 FRNRAP. J was trimmed by 15 bases and V by 4 bases; bases with no gene match: 9. The CDR3 sequence is 12 residues long. Here the CDR3 DNA reads TGTGCTAGTGGTTCCGCCGGGACAGAGGGGTTCTTC. The encoded protein is CASGSAGTEGFF.

By sample share, this clonotype is large. This beta chain came through as a stray read in a library set up for alpha chains, and its size says little. The chain recombines TRBV7-2 with TRBJ2-1; no reliable D call. Trimming left V 1 base short and J 10 bases short, with 5 bases between. CDR3 length equals 11 residues. Germline CDR1 is SGHTA and CDR2 is FQGNSA. CDR3 coding DNA: TGTGCCAGCAGCTTAGTAAACGAGCAGTTCTTC. Translated, it gives CASSLVNEQFF.

This clonotype is labeled medium-sized. Within a library made for alpha chains, this beta chain is off target, and its count is uninformative. The V gene is TRBV27, the J gene TRBJ2-4; maybe TRBD2 (7 bases). Germline CDR1 reads MNHEY; CDR2 reads SMNVEV (reference sequence). The CDR3 has 15 amino acids. V gave up 0 bases and J gave up 6 bases, with 12 bases separating them. CDR3 protein: CASSLSRGGLNIQYF. The DNA of the CDR3 is TGTGCCAGCAGTTTATCAAGGGGGGGTCTAAACATTCAGTACTTC.

In its sample, this clonotype ranks as large (0.1 to 1%). This beta chain is an unintended read in a library built for alpha chains; its size means little. The chain uses TRBV29-1 and TRBJ1-1; D not certain. This CDR3 spans 12 amino acids. The V end was cut by 3 bases, the J end by 10 bases, with 15 bases between. The germline CDR1 and CDR2 sequences are SQVTM and ANQGSEA. The CDR3 nucleotides read TGCAGCGTTGAGGGTTCGGGGAATGCAGCTTTCTTT. Encoded protein: CSVEGSGNAAFF.